This TCR beta chain derives from a study of vaccination and CD4 T cells after COVID-19. The overall study: Recovered patients in the cohort numbered six men and four women, two of them Hispanic. Post-COVID samples had a sampling time that fell a median roughly 98 days after diagnosis (range 35 to 161). Post-vaccine sample collection happened at a median of approximately 10 weeks after dose two, ranging 14 to 241.

CDR1 DFQATT and CDR2 SNEGSKA come from the germline V gene (reference sequence). V shed 1 base and J 3 bases; nucleotides not matched to a gene: 8. This CDR3 comprises 16 residues. This clonotype was counted only a few times. What it binds is unknown. Cultured CD4+ T-cell DNA underwent Oncomine TCR Beta short-read sequencing. From the PCR reads, TCRdb called clonotypes with MiXCR, one entry per CDR3 protein. The sample shows roughly 10,000 distinct CDR3 sequences, roughly 46% of them seen only once. Described treatment: approximately nine-day PBMC culture with coronavirus spike peptide pools or control peptides (ViraFEST assay). PCR positivity dates ran from March to December 2020, preceding US Alpha, Beta and Delta variants.

The chain combines TRBV20-1 with TRBJ1-3, with 8 bases matching TRBD1. The sequenced material came from CD4+ T cells from blood, cultured in vitro. The TCR sequence derives from a human donor who had recovered from COVID-19. CDR3 nucleotides: TGCAGTGCTAGAGCTACGGACAGGGATGGTGGAAACACCATATATTTT. As protein: CSARATDRDGGNTIYF.